This TCR beta chain was recovered during a study of siplizumab effects on memory and regulatory T cells. It was about 10^5 TCR templates that were assayed per sample. The assay was immunoSEQ multiplex PCR, and TCRdb's table has in-frame clones only and misses some. The sample shows about 50,000 clones, roughly 87% of them seen only once. This clone was detected once. Its antigen is still unknown. Whole-study results and caveats: Unstimulated subsets contained matches for only a minor fraction of alloreactive clones. Naive T cells seemed more diverse than memory cells and seemed major alloresponse contributors.

The trim removed 1 base at V and 4 bases at J, leaving 5 bases unmatched. CDR3 length: 16 amino acids. Germline CDR1 MGHDK, CDR2 SYGVNS. The V gene is TRBV25-1, the J gene TRBJ2-2; the match to TRBD1 covers 8 bases. The receptor was derived from a human donor in good health. The sample taken for sequencing was naive CD8+ T cells sorted from blood. The CDR3 sequence is CASSEFQGAFTGELFF. Written as DNA, the CDR3 is TGTGCCAGCAGTGAATTCCAGGGGGCTTTCACCGGGGAGCTGTTTTTT.